This T cell receptor beta chain was documented in a study of cytomegalovirus exposure and HLA in healthy donors. Study-wide findings and caveats: As a later analysis showed, a missense DCLRE1C variant was linked to trimming of TCR beta V- and J-genes.

In germline, CDR1 is LNHDA, CDR2 SQIVND (reference sequence). The CDR3 loop spans 15 amino acids. The V end lost 5 bases, the J end lost 5 bases, and 18 bases lay between the germline ends. The study ran its PCR with 60 Vbeta and 13 Jbeta primers. Only in-frame clones appear in the TCRdb table, and some are missing; sequencing was by immunoSEQ multiplex PCR. Among 120,000 to 150,000 clones listed, about 70% were seen once. This clone was detected only once. Its target is not known. The sample consisted of PBMCs. The J gene is TRBJ1-2, the V gene TRBV19; TRBD1 is a possible D gene (5 bases). The receptor's source is a young man in good health and CMV-seronegative. This CDR3 is CASSVSGTGGYGYTF. Here the CDR3 DNA reads TGTGCCAGTAGTGTCTCCGGGACCGGGGGGTATGGCTACACCTTC.